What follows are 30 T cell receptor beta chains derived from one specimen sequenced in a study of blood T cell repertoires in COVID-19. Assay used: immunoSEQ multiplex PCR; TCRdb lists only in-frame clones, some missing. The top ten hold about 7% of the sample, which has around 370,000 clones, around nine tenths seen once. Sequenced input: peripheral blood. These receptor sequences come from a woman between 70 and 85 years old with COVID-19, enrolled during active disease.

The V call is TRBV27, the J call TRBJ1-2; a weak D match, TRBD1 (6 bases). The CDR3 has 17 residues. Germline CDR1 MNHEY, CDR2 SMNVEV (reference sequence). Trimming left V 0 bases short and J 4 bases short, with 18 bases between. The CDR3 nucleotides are TGTGCCAGCAGTTTATCGGGGGCCTGGAGAGGCCCCTATGGCTACACCTTC. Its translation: CASSLSGAWRGPYGYTF.

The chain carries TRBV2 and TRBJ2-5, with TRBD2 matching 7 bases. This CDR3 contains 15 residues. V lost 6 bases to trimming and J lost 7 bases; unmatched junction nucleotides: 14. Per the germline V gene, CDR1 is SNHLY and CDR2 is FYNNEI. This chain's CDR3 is CASRYWGGGPRTQYF. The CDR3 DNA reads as TGTGCCAGCAGATATTGGGGCGGGGGACCTAGGACCCAGTACTTC.

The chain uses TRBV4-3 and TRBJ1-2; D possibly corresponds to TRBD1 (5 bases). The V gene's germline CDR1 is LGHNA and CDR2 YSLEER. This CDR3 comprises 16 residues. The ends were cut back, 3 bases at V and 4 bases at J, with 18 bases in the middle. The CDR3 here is CASSHGGPPGAYGYTF. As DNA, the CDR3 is TGCGCCAGCAGCCACGGGGGACCTCCCGGTGCCTATGGCTACACCTTC.

The CDR3 DNA reads TGCGCCAGCAGCTACAGCGAGCAGTACTTC. Its protein product is CASSYSEQYF. The chain links TRBV5-1 to TRBJ2-7; D remains unclear. Between the trimmed V and J ends, which lost 3 bases and 6 bases, there was a span of 4 bases. The CDR3 totals 10 residues. Germline loops: CDR1 SGHRS, CDR2 YFSETQ.

In DNA form, the CDR3 reads TGTGCCAGTCTACAGGGAGTATTCACTGAAGCTTTCTTT. Translating gives CASLQGVFTEAFF. The chain links TRBV2 to TRBJ1-1, with D tentatively TRBD1 (6 bases). The germline CDR1 and CDR2 sequences are SNHLY and FYNNEI. Trimming stripped 9 bases from V and 4 bases from J, with 15 bases between. The CDR3 is made up of 13 amino acids.

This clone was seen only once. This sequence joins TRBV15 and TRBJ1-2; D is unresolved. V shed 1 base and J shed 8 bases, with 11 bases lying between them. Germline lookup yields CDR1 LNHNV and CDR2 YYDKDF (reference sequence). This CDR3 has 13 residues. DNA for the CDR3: TGTGCCACCAGCAGAGCCTTATTCGGGGGCTACACCTTC. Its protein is CATSRALFGGYTF. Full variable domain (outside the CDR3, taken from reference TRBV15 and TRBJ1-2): DAMVIQNPRYQVTQFGKPVTLSCSQTLNHNVMYWYQQKSSQAPKLLFHYYDKDFNNEADTPDNFQSRRPNTSFCFLDIRSPGLGDTAMYLCATSRALFGGYTFGSGTRLTVV.

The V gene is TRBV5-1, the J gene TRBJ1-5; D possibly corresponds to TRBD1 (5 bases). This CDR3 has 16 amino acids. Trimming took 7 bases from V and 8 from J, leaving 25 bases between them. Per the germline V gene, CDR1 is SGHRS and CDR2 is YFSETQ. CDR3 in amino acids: CASSLYDSGLREPQHF. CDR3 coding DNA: TGCGCCAGCTCACTTTATGACAGCGGGTTAAGGGAGCCCCAGCATTTT. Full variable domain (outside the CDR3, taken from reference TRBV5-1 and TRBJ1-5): KAGVTQTPRYLIKTRGQQVTLSCSPISGHRSVSWYQQTPGQGLQFLFEYFSETQRNKGNFPGRFSGRQFSNSRSEMNVSTLELGDSALYLCASSLYDSGLREPQHFGDGTRLSIL.

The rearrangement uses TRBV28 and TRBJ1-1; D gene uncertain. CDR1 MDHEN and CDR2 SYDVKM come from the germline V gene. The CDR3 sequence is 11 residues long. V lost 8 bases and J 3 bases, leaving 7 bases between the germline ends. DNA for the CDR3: TGTGCCAGCTGGAGAGACACTGAAGCTTTCTTT. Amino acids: CASWRDTEAFF.

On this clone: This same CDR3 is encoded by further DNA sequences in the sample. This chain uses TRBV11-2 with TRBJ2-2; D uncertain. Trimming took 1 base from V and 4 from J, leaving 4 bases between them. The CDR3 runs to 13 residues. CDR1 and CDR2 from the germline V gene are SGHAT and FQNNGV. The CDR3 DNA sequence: TGTGCCAGCAGCTTAGCCGGCACCGGGGAGCTGTTTTTT. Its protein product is CASSLAGTGELFF.

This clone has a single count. Here the CDR3 DNA reads TGTGCCAGCAGCTTGTCTAGCACAGATACGCAGTATTTT. It codes for CASSLSSTDTQYF. The rearrangement uses TRBV5-4 and TRBJ2-3; D is unclear. The CDR3 has 13 amino acids. Germline CDR1 is SGHNT and CDR2 is YYREEE (reference sequence). Trimming cost V 1 base and J 0 bases, with 3 bases left between them.

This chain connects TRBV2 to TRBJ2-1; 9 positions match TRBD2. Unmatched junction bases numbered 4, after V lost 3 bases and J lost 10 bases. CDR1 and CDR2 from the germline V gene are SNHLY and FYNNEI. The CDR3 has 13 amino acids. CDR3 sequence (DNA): TGTGCCAGCAGTGATCAGCGGGGGGAGGAGCAGTTCTTC. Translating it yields CASSDQRGEEQFF.

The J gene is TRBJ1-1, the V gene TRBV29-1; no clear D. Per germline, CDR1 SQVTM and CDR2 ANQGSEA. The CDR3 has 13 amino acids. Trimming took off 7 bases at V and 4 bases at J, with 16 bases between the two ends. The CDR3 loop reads CSALRGLSTEAFF. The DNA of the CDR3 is TGCAGCGCCCTGAGAGGGCTCTCCACTGAAGCTTTCTTT.

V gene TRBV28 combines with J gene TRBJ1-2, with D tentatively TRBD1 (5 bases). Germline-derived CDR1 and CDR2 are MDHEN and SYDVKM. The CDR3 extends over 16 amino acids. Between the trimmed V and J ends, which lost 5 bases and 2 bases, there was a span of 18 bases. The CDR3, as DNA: TGTGCCAGCAGTCAGCTACAGGAGCTAGAGAACTATGGCTACACCTTC. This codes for CASSQLQELENYGYTF.

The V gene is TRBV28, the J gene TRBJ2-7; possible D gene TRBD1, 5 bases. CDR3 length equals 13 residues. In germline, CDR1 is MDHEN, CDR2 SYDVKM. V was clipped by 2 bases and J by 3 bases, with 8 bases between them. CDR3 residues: CASSLDRHYEQYF. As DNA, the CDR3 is TGTGCCAGCAGTTTAGACAGACACTACGAGCAGTACTTC.

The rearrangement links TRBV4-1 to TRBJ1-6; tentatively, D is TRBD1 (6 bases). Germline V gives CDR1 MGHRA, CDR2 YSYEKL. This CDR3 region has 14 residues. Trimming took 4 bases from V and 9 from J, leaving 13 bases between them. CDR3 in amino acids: CASSLDRSISPLHF. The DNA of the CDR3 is TGCGCCAGCAGCCTCGACAGGAGTATTTCACCCCTCCACTTT.

CDR3 nucleotides: TGTGCCAGCAGCCCGGTGGGAGGGGTAGGCTACACCTTC. Translated: CASSPVGGVGYTF. The V and J genes are TRBV11-2 and TRBJ1-2, with TRBD1 as a possible D gene (5 bases). V lost 5 bases and J 8 bases, leaving 15 bases between the germline ends. Germline assignment: CDR1 SGHAT and CDR2 FQNNGV. The CDR3 sequence is 13 residues long. The variable domain in full, completed from reference TRBV11-2 and TRBJ1-2, reads EAGVAQSPRYKIIEKRQSVAFWCNPISGHATLYWYQQILGQGPKLLIQFQNNGVVDDSQLPKDRFSAERLKGVDSTLKIQPAKLEDSAVYLCASSPVGGVGYTFGSGTRLTVV.

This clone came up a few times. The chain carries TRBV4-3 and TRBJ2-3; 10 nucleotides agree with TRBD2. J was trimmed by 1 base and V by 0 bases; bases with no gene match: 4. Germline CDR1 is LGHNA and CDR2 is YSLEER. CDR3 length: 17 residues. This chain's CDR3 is CASSQDIGTSGTDTQYF. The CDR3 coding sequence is TGCGCCAGCAGCCAAGATATTGGGACTAGCGGCACAGATACGCAGTATTTT.

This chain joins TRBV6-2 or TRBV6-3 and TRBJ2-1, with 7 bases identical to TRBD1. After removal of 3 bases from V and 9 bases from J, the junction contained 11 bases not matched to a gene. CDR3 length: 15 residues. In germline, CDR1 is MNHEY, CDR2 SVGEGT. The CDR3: CASSYDRAFSSEQFF. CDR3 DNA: TGTGCCAGCAGTTATGACAGGGCTTTCTCGAGTGAGCAGTTCTTC.

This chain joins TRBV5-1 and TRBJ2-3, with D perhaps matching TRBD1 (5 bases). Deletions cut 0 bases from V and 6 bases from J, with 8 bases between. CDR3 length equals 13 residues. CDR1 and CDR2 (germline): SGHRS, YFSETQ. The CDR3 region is CASSLEGADTQYF. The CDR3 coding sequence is TGCGCCAGCAGCTTGGAAGGGGCGGATACGCAGTATTTT. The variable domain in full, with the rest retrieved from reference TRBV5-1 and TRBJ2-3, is KAGVTQTPRYLIKTRGQQVTLSCSPISGHRSVSWYQQTPGQGLQFLFEYFSETQRNKGNFPGRFSGRQFSNSRSEMNVSTLELGDSALYLCASSLEGADTQYFGPGTRLTVL.

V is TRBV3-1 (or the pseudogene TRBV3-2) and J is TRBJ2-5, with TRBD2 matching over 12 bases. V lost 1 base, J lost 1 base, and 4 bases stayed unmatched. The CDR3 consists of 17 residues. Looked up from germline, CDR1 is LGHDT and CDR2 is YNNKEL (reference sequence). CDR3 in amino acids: CASSQGLAGAPQETQYF. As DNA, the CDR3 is TGTGCCAGCAGCCAAGGACTAGCGGGGGCCCCCCAAGAGACCCAGTACTTC.

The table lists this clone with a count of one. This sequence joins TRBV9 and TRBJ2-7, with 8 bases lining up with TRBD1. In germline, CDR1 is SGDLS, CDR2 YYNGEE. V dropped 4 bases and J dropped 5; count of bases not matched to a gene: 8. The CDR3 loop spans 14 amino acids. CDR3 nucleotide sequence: TGTGCCAGCAGCACCGACAGGGGTGGCGACGAGCAGTACTTC. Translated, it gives CASSTDRGGDEQYF.

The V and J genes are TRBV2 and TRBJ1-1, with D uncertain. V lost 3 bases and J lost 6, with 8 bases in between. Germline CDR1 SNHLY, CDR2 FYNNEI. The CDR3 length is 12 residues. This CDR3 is CASSDGWAEAFF. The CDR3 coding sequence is TGTGCCAGCAGTGACGGGTGGGCTGAAGCTTTCTTT.

The CDR3, as DNA: TGTGCCTGGGCCCGAGTTGCAACTAATGAAAAACTGTTTTTT. As protein: CAWARVATNEKLFF. This rearrangement joins TRBV30 to TRBJ1-4; D is unresolved. Trimming shortened V by 5 bases and J by 0 bases, and 10 bases separated the two germline ends. The germline V gene encodes CDR1 GTSNPN and CDR2 SVGIG (reference sequence). CDR3 size: 14 residues.

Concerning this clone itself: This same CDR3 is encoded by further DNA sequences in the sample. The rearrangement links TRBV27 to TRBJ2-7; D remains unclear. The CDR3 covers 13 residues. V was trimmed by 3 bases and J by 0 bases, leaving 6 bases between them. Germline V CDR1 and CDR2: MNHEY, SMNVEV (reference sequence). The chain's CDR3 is CASSLAGSYEQYF. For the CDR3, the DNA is TGTGCCAGCAGTTTGGCAGGCTCCTACGAGCAGTACTTC.

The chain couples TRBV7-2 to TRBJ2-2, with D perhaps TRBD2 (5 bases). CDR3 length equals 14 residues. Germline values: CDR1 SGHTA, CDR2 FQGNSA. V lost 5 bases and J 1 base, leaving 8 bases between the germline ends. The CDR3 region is CASSRGQNTGELFF. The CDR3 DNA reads TGTGCCAGCAGCCGCGGGCAGAACACCGGGGAGCTGTTTTTT.

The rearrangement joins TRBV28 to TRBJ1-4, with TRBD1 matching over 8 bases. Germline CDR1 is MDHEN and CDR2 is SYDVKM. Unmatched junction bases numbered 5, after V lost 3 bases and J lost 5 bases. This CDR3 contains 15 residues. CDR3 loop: CASSFWTGKNEKLFF. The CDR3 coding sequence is TGTGCCAGCAGTTTCTGGACAGGGAAGAATGAAAAACTGTTTTTT.

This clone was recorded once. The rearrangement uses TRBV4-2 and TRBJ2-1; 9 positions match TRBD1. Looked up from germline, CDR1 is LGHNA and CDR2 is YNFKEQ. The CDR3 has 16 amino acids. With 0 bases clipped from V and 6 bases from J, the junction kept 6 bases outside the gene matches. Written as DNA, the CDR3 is TGTGCCAGCAGCCAAGAGACAGGGGGACCCCTCAATGAGCAGTTCTTC. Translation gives CASSQETGGPLNEQFF.

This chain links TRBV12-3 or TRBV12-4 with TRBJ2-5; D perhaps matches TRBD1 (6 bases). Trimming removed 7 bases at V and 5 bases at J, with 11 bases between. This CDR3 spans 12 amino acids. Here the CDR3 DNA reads TGTGCCAGCAAGGGGGTCGTGGAGACCCAGTACTTC. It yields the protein CASKGVVETQYF.

CDR3 in DNA: TGTGCCAGCAGTTACGGGGGGGGCAATCAGCCCCAGCATTTT. This codes for CASSYGGGNQPQHF. This chain links TRBV6-6 with TRBJ1-5, with a tentative D call TRBD1 (5 bases). The CDR3 consists of 14 residues. V was shortened by 2 bases and J by 2 bases, with 7 bases between the two germline ends. The V gene's germline CDR1 is MNHNY and CDR2 SVGAGI (reference sequence).

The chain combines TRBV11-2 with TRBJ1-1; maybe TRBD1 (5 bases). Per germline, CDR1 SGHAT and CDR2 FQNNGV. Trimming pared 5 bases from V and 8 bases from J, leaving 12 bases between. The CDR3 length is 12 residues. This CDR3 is CASSQGASEAFF. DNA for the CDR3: TGTGCCAGCAGCCAAGGGGCCTCCGAAGCTTTCTTT.